This T cell receptor (beta chain) derives from a study of cytomegalovirus exposure and HLA in healthy donors. About the research overall: Genetic ancestry analysis placed more than 80% of the roughly 400 donors that were genotyped in the Caucasian-associated cluster.

Germline V gene lookup returns CDR1 GTSNPN and CDR2 SVGIG (reference sequence). The CDR3 spans 14 residues. The germline V and J ends were trimmed by 4 bases and 0 bases, with 7 bases remaining between them. Researchers ran the PCR with 60 Vbeta and 13 Jbeta primers. The method was immunoSEQ multiplex PCR; TCRdb's version includes in-frame clones alone and lacks a portion of them. Of about 150,000 clones in the sample, less than 80% were seen once. This clone was detected only once. What it binds is not known. Whole-study results and caveats: For presence/absence analyses, sequencing depth was assumed to be roughly uniform across donors. Reports credit the classifier with highly specific, highly sensitive diagnosis of cytomegalovirus status.

The sequence came from a female donor in good health and CMV-seropositive. What was sequenced was PBMCs. The chain carries TRBV30 and TRBJ2-6; D uncertain. The CDR3 DNA sequence: TGTGCCTGGAACCCGGGCTCTGGGGCCAACGTCCTGACTTTC. It encodes CAWNPGSGANVLTF.